This TCR beta chain stems from a study of blood T cells in healthy people across ages. Study-wide context: T cells yielded about one barcoded beta molecule per two cells through template switching.

Trimming cost V 4 bases and J 4 bases; bases outside gene matches: 8. The CDR3 is 16 amino acids. CDR1 is MDHEN, CDR2 SYDVKM, per germline. Primers used in a second PCR of roughly 6 to 11 cycles were a sample-barcoded 5' primer and a J-beta primer mix. The template-switch adaptor, which had 12 random nucleotides, put a tag on each cDNA molecule. TCRdb reprocessed the 5' RACE reads via MiXCR and lists one record per CDR3 protein. The top ten clones hold 7% to 9.5% of a sample with roughly 1,500,000 distinct CDR3 sequences, about 43% of them seen once. The chain joins TRBV28 to TRBJ2-1; 9 nucleotides align to TRBD2. Material: blood. This receptor was taken from a woman between 18 and 29 years old in good health. In DNA form, the CDR3 reads TGTGCCAGCAGTTCCTCCAAGCGGGGGGATTACAATGAGCAGTTCTTC. It is translated as CASSSSKRGDYNEQFF.